The clone carrying this T cell receptor beta chain was seen only a few times. The antigen is not known. This sample stems from a study of response to subunit inactivated influenza vaccine. Study conclusions and caveats: New T cells are recruited in small numbers by each seasonal influenza vaccination, according to the authors' suggestion.

TCRdb re-called the RT-PCR reads through MiXCR, storing one row per CDR3 protein. The table lists approximately 290,000 distinct CDR3 sequences, around 20% of them singletons, with 10% in the top ten. This CDR3 is 10 amino acids long. Germline V gene sequence: CDR1 SQVTM, CDR2 ANQGSEA. Trimming removed 4 bases from V and 6 bases from J, with 7 bases in between. The chain joins TRBV29-1 to TRBJ2-7, with D possibly matching TRBD1 (5 bases). The receptor comes from a man between 50 and 75 years old who received an inactivated influenza vaccine. The material sequenced was PBMCs from blood, taken about 20 months after vaccination. The CDR3 spells CSVGGREQYF. The CDR3 DNA reads TGCAGCGTTGGGGGCCGCGAGCAGTACTTC.